Listed below are T cell receptor beta chains from one sample, sequenced in a study of human T cells and chemical hapten exposure. TCRdb ran MiXCR on the RACE reads and lists one entry per CDR3 protein. The sample consists of tens of thousands of distinct CDR3 sequences, approximately 10% of them appearing once. Source: whole blood, taken in connection with sensitization to the hapten diphenylcyclopropenone (DPC). The receptors here all came from a man in his forties or fifties with alopecia areata. Some clones in this sample may be carry-over from other donors' samples. The CDR3 runs from the conserved cysteine through the conserved F or W.

V gene	CDR3 length	CDR3 protein
TRBV9	19	CASSVGGRGLAGVGETQYF
TRBV9	12	CASGGEGHEQFF
TRBV29-1	16	CSVVVRGQGLGTEAFF
TRBV28	15	CASSLILGGDEKLFF
TRBV29-1	12	CSVGTARGELFF
TRBV7-2	14	CASSQSQVLTEAFF
TRBV11-3	14	CASSFTTGGGGYTF
TRBV12-3/TRBV12-4	14	CASSPSGETDTQYF
TRBV12-3/TRBV12-4	12	CASGDGLKTQYF
TRBV30	14	CAWSIGGITDTQYF
TRBV7-2	13	CASSRSPNSPLHF
TRBV5-6	12	CASSLEGIEAFF
TRBV7-3	15	CASSLVPASYNEQFF
TRBV7-9	17	CASSVGQGEGGTDTQYF
TRBV6-1	14	CALAQTSVTYEQYF
TRBV7-2	15	CASTPLAGIADTQYF